This T cell receptor (beta chain) was documented in a study of patients and donors after allogeneic stem cell transplantation. Trimming removed 1 base from V and 0 bases from J, with 6 bases in between. The length of the CDR3 is 14 residues. TCRdb re-called the RT-PCR reads with MiXCR, one entry per CDR3 protein. The sample includes under 95,000 distinct CDR3 sequences, approximately 5.2% of them seen just once. A few counts support this clonotype. The chain is built from TRBV12-3 or TRBV12-4 and TRBJ1-1, with D perhaps matching TRBD1 (6 bases). The sequence derives from a human donor who was either an allogeneic HSCT recipient or a stem cell or donor lymphocyte infusion donor (not recorded which). It is not recorded whose cells these are; they may come from a transplant donor. Specimen: blood, either unsorted or a sorted T cell fraction (not recorded which). The DNA of the CDR3 is TGTGCCAGCAGTTTAGGACAGGTGAACACTGAAGCTTTCTTT. Residues: CASSLGQVNTEAFF.